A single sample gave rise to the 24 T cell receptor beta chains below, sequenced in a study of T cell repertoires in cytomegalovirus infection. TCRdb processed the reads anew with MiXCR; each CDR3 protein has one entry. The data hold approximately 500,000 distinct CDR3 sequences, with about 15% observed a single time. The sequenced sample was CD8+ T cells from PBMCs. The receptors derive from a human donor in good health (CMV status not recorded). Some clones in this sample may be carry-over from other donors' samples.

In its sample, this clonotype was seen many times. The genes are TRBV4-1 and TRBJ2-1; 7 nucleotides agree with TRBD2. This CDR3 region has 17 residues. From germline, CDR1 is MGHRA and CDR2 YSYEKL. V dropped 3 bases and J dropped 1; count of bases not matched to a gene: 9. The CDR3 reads CASSQADGSGSYNEQFF. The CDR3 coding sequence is TGCGCCAGCAGCCAGGCGGATGGTAGCGGGTCCTACAATGAGCAGTTCTTC.

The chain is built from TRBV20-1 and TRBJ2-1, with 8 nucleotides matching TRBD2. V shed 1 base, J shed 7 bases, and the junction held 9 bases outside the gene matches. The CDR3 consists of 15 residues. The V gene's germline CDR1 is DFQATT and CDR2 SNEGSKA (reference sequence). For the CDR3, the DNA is TGCAGTGCTAGAGTCGGGAGGGCCCTGATGAATGAGCAGTTCTTC. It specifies CSARVGRALMNEQFF.

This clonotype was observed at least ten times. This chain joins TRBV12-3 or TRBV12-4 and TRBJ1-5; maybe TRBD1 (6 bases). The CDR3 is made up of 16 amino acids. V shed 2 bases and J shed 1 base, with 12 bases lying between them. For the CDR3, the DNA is TGTGCCAGCAGTTTAAGTGGGGGGCGAAGCAATCAGCCCCAGCATTTT. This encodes CASSLSGGRSNQPQHF.

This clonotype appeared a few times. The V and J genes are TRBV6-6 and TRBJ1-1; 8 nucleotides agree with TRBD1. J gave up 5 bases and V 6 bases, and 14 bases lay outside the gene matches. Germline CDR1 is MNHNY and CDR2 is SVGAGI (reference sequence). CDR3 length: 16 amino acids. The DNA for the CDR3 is TGTGCCAGCAGGGGATCAGGGCAGGGGGCGCGAACTGAAGCTTTCTTT. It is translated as CASRGSGQGARTEAFF.

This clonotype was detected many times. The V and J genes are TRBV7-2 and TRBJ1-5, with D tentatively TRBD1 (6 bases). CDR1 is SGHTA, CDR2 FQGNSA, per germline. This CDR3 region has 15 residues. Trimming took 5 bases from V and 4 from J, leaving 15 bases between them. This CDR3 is CASSRQDSRNQPQHF. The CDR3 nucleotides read TGTGCCAGCAGCCGGCAGGACAGCCGGAATCAGCCCCAGCATTTT.

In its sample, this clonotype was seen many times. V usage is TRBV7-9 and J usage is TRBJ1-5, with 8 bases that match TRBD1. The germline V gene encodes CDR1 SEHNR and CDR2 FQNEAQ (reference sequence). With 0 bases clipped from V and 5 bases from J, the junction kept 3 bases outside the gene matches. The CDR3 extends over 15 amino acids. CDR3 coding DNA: TGTGCCAGCAGCTTAGCGACAGGGGTCGATCAGCCCCAGCATTTT. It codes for CASSLATGVDQPQHF.

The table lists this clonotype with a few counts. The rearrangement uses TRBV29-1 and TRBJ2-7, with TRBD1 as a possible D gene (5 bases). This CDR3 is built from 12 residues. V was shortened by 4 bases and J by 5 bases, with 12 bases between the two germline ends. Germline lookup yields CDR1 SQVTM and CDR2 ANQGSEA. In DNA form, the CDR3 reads TGCAGCGTTGGGCAGGGCTCGAACGAGCAGTACTTC. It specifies CSVGQGSNEQYF.

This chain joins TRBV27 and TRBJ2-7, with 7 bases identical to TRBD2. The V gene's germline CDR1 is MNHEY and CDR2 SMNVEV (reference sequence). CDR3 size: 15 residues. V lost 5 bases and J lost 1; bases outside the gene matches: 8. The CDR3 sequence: CASSLTSDPSYEQYF. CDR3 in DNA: TGTGCCAGCAGTCTAACTAGCGATCCTTCCTACGAGCAGTACTTC.

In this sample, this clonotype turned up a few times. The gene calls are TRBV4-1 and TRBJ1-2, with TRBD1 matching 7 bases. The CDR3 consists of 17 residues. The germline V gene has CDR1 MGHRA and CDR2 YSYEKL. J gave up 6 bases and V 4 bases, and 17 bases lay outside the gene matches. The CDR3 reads CASSLIGGQLFGDGYTF. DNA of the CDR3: TGCGCCAGCAGCCTAATAGGGGGACAGCTCTTTGGTGATGGCTACACCTTC.

DNA of the CDR3: TGCGCCAGCAGCTTGGTTCCGGGTGAGGATCGGTACTTC. The encoded protein is CASSLVPGEDRYF. The rearrangement links TRBV5-1 to TRBJ2-7; no reliable D call. V lost 0 bases, J lost 12 bases, and 16 bases lay in between. CDR3 length: 13 amino acids. Germline V lookup: CDR1 SGHRS, CDR2 YFSETQ.

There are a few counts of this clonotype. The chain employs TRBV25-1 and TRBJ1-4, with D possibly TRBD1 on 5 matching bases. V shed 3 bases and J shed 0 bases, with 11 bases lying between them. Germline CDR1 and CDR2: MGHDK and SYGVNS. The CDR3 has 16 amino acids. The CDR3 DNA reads TGTGCCAGCAGTGATATCGGGGGTGCAACTAATGAAAAACTGTTTTTT. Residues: CASSDIGGATNEKLFF.

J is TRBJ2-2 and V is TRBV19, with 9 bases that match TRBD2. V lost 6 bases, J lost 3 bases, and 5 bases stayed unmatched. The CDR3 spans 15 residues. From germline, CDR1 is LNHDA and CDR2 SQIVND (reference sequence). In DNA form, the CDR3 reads TGTGCCAGTAGGCTGACTAGCGGAGACACCGGGGAGCTGTTTTTT. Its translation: CASRLTSGDTGELFF.

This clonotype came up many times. CDR3 protein: CASGLSGQAYEQYF. The DNA of the CDR3 is TGTGCTAGTGGTTTGTCGGGGCAGGCGTACGAGCAGTACTTC. V usage is TRBV12-5 and J usage is TRBJ2-7; D is possibly TRBD1 or TRBD2 (5 bases each). The V and J ends lost 2 bases and 4 bases respectively, with 12 bases between them. The germline gives CDR1 LGHNT, CDR2 FRNRAP. The CDR3 has 14 residues.

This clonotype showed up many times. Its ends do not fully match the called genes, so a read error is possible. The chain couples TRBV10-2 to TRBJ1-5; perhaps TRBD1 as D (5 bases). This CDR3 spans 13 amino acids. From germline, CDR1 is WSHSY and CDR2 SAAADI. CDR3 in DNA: TGTGCCAGCAGTGAATGGGGGGGGCAGCCCCAGCATTTT. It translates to CASSEWGGQPQHF.

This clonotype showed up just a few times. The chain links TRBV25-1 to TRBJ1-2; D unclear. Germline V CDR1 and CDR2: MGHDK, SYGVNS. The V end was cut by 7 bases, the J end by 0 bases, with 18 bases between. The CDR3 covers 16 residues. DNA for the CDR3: TGTGCCAGCACGATCGGAAGGACTGTAGCTAACTATGGCTACACCTTC. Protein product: CASTIGRTVANYGYTF.

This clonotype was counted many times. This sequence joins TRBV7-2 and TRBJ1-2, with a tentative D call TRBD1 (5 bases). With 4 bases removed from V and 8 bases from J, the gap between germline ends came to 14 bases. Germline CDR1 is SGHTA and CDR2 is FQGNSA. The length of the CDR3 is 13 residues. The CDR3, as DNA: TGTGCCAGCAGCTCGTCAGGGTCGGCGGGCTACACCTTC. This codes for CASSSSGSAGYTF.

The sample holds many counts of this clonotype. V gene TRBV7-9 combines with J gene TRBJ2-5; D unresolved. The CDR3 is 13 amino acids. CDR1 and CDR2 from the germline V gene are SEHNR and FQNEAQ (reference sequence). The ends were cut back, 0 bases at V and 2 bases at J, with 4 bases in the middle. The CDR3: CASSLAVQETQYF. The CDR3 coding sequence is TGTGCCAGCAGCTTAGCAGTTCAAGAGACCCAGTACTTC.

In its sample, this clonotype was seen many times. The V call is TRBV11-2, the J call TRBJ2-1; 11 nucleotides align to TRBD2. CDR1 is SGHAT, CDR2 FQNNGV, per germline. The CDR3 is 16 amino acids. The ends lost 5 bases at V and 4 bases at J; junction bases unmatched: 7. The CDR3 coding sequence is TGTGCCAGCAGCGCACCCGGGACTAGCGGATACAATGAGCAGTTCTTC. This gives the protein CASSAPGTSGYNEQFF.

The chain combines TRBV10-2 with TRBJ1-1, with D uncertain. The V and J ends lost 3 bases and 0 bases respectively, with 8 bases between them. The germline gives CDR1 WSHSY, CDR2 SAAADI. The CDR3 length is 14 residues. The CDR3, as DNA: TGCGCCAGCAGTGATATCGCTTTGAACACTGAAGCTTTCTTT. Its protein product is CASSDIALNTEAFF.

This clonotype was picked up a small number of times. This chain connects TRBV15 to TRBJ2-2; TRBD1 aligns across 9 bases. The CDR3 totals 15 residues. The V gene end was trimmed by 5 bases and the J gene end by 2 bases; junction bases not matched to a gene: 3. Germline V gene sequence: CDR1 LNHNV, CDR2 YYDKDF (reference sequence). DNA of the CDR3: TGTGCCACCAGCGCGGACAGGGGAAACACCGGGGAGCTGTTTTTT. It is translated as CATSADRGNTGELFF.

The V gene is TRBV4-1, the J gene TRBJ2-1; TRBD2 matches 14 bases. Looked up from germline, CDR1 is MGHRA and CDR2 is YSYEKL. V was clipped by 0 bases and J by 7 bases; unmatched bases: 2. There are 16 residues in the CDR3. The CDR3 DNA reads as TGCGCCAGCAGCCAAGAGTGGACTAGCGGGAGGAATGAGCAGTTCTTC. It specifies CASSQEWTSGRNEQFF.

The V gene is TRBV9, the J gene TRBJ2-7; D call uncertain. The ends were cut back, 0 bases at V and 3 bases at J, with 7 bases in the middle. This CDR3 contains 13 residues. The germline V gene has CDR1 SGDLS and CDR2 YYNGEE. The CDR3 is CASSVGVDYEQYF. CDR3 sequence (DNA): TGTGCCAGCAGCGTAGGGGTCGACTACGAGCAGTACTTC.

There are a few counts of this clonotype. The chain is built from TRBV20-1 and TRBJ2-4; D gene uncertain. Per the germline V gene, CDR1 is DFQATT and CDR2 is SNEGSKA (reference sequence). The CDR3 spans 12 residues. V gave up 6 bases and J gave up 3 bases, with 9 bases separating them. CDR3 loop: CSARWNKNIQYF. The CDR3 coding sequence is TGCAGTGCCAGGTGGAACAAAAACATTCAGTACTTC.

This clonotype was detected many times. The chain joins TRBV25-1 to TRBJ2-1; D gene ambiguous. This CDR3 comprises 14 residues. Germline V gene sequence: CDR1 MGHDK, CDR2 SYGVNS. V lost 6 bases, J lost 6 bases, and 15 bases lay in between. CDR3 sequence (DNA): TGTGCCAGCAGCCCGTTGGGTGGGTCCAATGAGCAGTTCTTC. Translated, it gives CASSPLGGSNEQFF.